The table lists the clone carrying this T cell receptor beta chain with a few counts. Its antigen remains unidentified. The sample originates from a study of T and B cells in COVID-19 patients. Study as a whole: COVID-19 patients gave peripheral blood either during active infection or after recovery. Recovered patients mostly had mild to moderate COVID-19 managed as outpatients. In the active-infection cohort, nine tenths of the roughly 20 patients had comorbidities linked to unfavorable COVID-19 outcome.

Multiplex PCR with BIOMED2 TRB-A/B primer pools amplified TRB rearrangements. A single record per CDR3 protein comes from TCRdb applying MiXCR to the multiplex PCR reads. The sample has 9,900 or so distinct CDR3 sequences; around 28% are singletons. TRB was amplified from approximately 250-480 ng of blood genomic DNA. Study-wide results and limits: Patients with COVID-19 reportedly showed strongly skewed T cell receptor beta variable and joining gene usage.

Germline V CDR1 and CDR2: DFQATT, SNEGSKA (reference sequence). This CDR3 contains 14 residues. Sequenced material: blood. The chain couples TRBV20-1 to TRBJ2-1; D call uncertain. This sequence was found in a human donor who had recovered from COVID-19. The CDR3 region is CSKKSSSSYNEQFF. The CDR3, as DNA: TGCAGCAAGAAGTCGTCGAGCTCCTACAATGAGCAGTTCTTC.